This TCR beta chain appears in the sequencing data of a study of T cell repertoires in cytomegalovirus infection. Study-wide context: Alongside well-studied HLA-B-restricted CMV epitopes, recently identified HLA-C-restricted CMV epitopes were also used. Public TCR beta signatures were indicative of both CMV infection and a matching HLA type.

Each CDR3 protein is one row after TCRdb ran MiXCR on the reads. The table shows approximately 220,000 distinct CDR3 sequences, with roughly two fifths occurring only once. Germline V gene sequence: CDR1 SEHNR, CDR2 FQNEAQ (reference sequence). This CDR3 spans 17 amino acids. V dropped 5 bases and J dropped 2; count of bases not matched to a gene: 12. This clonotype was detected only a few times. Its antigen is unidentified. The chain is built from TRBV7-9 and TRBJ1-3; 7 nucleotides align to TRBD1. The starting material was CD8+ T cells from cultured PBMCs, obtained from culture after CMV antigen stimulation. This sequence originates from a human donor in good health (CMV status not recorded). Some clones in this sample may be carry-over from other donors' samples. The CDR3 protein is CASSPPLTGIAGNTIYF. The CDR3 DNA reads TGTGCCAGCAGCCCACCTCTGACAGGGATTGCTGGAAACACCATATATTTT.